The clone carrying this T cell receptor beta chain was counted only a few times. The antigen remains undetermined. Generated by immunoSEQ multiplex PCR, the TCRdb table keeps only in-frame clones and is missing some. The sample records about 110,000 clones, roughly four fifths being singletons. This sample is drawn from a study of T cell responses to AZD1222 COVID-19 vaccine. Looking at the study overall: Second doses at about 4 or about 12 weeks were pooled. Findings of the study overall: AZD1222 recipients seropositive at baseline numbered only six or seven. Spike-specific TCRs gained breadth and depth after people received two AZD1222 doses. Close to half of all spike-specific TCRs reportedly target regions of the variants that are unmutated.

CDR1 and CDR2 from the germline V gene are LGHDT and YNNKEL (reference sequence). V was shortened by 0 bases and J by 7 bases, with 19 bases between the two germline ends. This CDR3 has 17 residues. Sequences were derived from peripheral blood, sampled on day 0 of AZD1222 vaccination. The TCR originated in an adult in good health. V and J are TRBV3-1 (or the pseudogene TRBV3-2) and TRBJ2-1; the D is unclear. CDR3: CASSQDWSGLPENEQFF. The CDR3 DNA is TGTGCCAGCAGCCAAGATTGGAGTGGCCTACCTGAGAATGAGCAGTTCTTC.